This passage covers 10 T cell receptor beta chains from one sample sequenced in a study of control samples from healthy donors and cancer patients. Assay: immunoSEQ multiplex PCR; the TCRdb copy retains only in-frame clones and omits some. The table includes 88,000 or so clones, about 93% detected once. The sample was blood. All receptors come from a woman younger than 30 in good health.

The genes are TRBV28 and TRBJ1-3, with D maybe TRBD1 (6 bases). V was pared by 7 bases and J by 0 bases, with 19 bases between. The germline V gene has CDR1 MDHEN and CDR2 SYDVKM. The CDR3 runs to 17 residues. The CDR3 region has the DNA TGTGCCAGCACCAATGGGGGGACACAGAGCTCTGGAAACACCATATATTTT. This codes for CASTNGGTQSSGNTIYF.

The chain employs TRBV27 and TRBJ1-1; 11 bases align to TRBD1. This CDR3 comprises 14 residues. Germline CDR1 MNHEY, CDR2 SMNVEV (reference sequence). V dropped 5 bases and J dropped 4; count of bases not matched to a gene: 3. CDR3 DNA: TGTGCCAGCAGTCGGACAGGGGGCTTCACTGAAGCTTTCTTT. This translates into CASSRTGGFTEAFF.

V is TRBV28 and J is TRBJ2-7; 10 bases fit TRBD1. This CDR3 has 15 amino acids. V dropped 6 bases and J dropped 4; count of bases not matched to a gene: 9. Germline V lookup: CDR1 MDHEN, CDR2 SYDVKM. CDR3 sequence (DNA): TGTGCCAGCAGCTGGGTGGGACAGGGGATGTACGAGCAGTACTTC. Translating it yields CASSWVGQGMYEQYF.

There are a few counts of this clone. The CDR3 loop is CASSRGQGPIMNTEAFF. CDR3 coding DNA: TGTGCCAGCAGCCGAGGACAGGGGCCGATCATGAACACTGAAGCTTTCTTT. The chain carries TRBV6-6 and TRBJ1-1, with TRBD1 matching 9 bases. Germline-derived CDR1 and CDR2 are MNHNY and SVGAGI (reference sequence). J gave up 0 bases and V 6 bases, and 11 bases lay outside the gene matches. CDR3 length equals 17 residues.

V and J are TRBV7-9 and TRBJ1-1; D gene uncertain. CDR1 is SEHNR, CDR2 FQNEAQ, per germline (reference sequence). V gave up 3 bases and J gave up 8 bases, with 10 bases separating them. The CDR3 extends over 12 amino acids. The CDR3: CASSLSLKEAFF. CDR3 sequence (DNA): TGTGCCAGCAGCTTGTCCCTTAAGGAAGCTTTCTTT.

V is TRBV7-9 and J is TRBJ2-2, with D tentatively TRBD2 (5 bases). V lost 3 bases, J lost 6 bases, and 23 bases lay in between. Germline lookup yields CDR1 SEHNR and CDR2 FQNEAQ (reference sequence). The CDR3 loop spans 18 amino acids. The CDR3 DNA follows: TGTGCCAGCAGCTTGGGCTGGGGTCTAGCACGCGTTCCCGGGGAGCTGTTTTTT. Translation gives CASSLGWGLARVPGELFF.

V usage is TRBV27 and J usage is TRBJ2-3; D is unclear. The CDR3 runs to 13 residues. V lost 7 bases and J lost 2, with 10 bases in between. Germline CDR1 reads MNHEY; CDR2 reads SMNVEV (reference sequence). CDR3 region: CASTTYITDTQYF. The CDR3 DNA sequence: TGTGCCAGCACTACATATATCACAGATACGCAGTATTTT.

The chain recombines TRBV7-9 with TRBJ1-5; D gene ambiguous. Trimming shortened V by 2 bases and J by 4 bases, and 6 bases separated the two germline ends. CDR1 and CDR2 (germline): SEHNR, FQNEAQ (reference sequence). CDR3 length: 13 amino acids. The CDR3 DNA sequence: TGTGCCAGCAGCTTATTACCGAATCAGCCCCAGCATTTT. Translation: CASSLLPNQPQHF.

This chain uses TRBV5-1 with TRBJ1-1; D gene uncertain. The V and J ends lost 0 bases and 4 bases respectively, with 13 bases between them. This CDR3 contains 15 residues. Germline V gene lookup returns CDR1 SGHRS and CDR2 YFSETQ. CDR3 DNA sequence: TGCGCCAGCAGCTTGGAGGCCGGGTTACTCACTGAAGCTTTCTTT. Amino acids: CASSLEAGLLTEAFF.

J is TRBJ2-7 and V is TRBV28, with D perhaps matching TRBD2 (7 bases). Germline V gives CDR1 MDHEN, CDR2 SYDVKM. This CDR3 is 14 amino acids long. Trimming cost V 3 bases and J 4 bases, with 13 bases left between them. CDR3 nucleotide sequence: TGTGCCAGCAGTTTGTGGGAGGGGACATACGAGCAGTACTTC. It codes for CASSLWEGTYEQYF. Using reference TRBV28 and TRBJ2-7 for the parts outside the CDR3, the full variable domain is DVKVTQSSRYLVKRTGEKVFLECVQDMDHENMFWYRQDPGLGLRLIYFSYDVKMKEKGDIPEGYSVSREKKERFSLILESASTNQTSMYLCASSLWEGTYEQYFGPGTRLTVT.